This entry lists 4 T cell receptor beta chains sequenced from one sample in a study of T cells after yellow fever vaccination. TCRdb itself ran the 5' RACE reads through MiXCR, one entry per CDR3 protein. The repertoire holds a few hundred thousand distinct CDR3 sequences, with roughly 8.4% as singletons. Sequences were derived from PBMCs, sampled roughly 45 days after the first yellow fever vaccination. Source of these receptors: a man in his late teens or twenties who received the YFV17D yellow fever vaccine.

CDR3 loop: CASSSTYGYEQYF. CDR3 bases: TGCGCCAGCAGCTCTACTTACGGCTACGAGCAGTACTTC. The rearrangement joins TRBV5-1 to TRBJ2-7; D not certain. The CDR3 consists of 13 residues. CDR1 is SGHRS, CDR2 YFSETQ, per germline. Trimming removed 3 bases from V and 3 bases from J, with 10 bases in between. Looking up the rest from reference TRBV5-1 and TRBJ2-7 gives the full variable domain: KAGVTQTPRYLIKTRGQQVTLSCSPISGHRSVSWYQQTPGQGLQFLFEYFSETQRNKGNFPGRFSGRQFSNSRSEMNVSTLELGDSALYLCASSSTYGYEQYFGPGTRLTVT.

There are a few counts of this clonotype. This chain joins TRBV6-1 and TRBJ2-7; D unresolved. Germline CDR1 and CDR2: MNHNS and SASEGT. The CDR3 runs 13 residues. V lost 1 base, J lost 2 bases, and 6 bases lay in between. The CDR3 nucleotides are TGTGCCAGCAGTGAAGACAGCCCCTACGAGCAGTACTTC. Protein sequence: CASSEDSPYEQYF.

In its sample, this clonotype was seen a few times. DNA for the CDR3: TGTGCCAGCACACGCAACCGGGACAGGGGAATTGAAGCTTTCTTT. It is translated as CASTRNRDRGIEAFF. The chain employs TRBV3-1 and TRBJ1-1; TRBD1 matches 10 bases. Germline CDR1 is LGHDT and CDR2 is YNNKEL (reference sequence). CDR3 length equals 15 residues. Trimming removed 7 bases from V and 7 bases from J; junction bases left unmatched: 12.

This clonotype appeared a few times. This rearrangement joins TRBV10-3 to TRBJ1-2; 7 nucleotides align to TRBD1. Germline loops: CDR1 ENHRY, CDR2 SYGVKD. With V trimmed by 11 bases and J by 4 bases, 19 bases remained unmatched. The CDR3 has 16 amino acids. CDR3 DNA: TGTGCCTCGCAACCCGGACGACAGGGTCCTAGCTATGGCTACACCTTC. Its protein is CASQPGRQGPSYGYTF.